The entry that follows covers one TCR beta chain sequence. Combining a sample-barcoded 5' primer with a J-beta primer mix, a second PCR ran for roughly 7 to 12 cycles. TCRdb recomputed calls from the 5' RACE reads with MiXCR, one row per CDR3 protein. The sample records hundreds of thousands of distinct CDR3 sequences, approximately 21% being singletons. Trimming at V came to 5 bases and at J to 7 bases, leaving 5 bases not matched to a gene. Germline V gene lookup returns CDR1 SGHTA and CDR2 FQGTGA. This CDR3 has 13 amino acids. The record originates from a study of blood T cells in healthy people across ages. Study background: Template-switching capture recovered about one barcoded beta molecule per two T cells.

The sample was blood. The chain uses TRBV7-3 and TRBJ2-1; 7 nucleotides match TRBD2. This receptor was taken from an older man in good health. The CDR3 sequence is CASSPGTTNEQFF. In DNA, the CDR3 is TGTGCCAGCAGCCCCGGGACTACGAATGAGCAGTTCTTC.